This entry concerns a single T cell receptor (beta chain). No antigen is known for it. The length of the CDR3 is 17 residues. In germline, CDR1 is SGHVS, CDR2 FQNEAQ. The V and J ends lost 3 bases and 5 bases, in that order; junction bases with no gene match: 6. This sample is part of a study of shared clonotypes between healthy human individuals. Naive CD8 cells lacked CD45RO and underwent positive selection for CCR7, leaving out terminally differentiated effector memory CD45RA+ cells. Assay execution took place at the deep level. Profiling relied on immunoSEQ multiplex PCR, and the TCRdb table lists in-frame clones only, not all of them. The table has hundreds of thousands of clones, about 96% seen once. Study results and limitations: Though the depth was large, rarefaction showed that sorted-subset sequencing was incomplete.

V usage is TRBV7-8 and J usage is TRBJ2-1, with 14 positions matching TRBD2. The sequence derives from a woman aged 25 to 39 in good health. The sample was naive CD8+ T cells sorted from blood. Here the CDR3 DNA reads TGTGCCAGCAGCTTCGGACTAGCGGGAGGCAGCAACAATGAGCAGTTCTTC. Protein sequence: CASSFGLAGGSNNEQFF.